This T cell receptor beta chain was sequenced during a study of cytomegalovirus exposure and HLA in healthy donors. It was with 60 Vbeta and 13 Jbeta primers that the PCR ran. Libraries were prepared by immunoSEQ multiplex PCR; TCRdb keeps only in-frame clonotypes and omits some of them. Of roughly 200,000 clones listed, around 88% are singletons. Nominally healthy donors provided the samples, though records likely missed some immune exposures. On this clone itself: What it recognizes is unknown.

Germline values: CDR1 SEHNR, CDR2 FQNEAQ (reference sequence). V gave up 1 base and J gave up 5 bases; unmatched junction bases: 4. This CDR3 is 16 amino acids long. General study points: HLA-A and HLA-B allele assignments for most subjects were reportedly predicted accurately using TCR beta sequences.

This sequence joins TRBV7-9 and TRBJ2-1; 11 bases line up with TRBD2. Sequenced: PBMCs. This clonotype was sampled from a young woman in good health and CMV-seronegative. DNA for the CDR3: TGTGCCAGCAGCTTAGGGGGACTAGCGGTGAACAATGAGCAGTTCTTC. This gives the protein CASSLGGLAVNNEQFF.